These T cell receptor beta chains were read from a single sample in a study of shared clonotypes between healthy human individuals. The protocol was immunoSEQ multiplex PCR, while the TCRdb copy is restricted to in-frame clones and leaves out a portion. The data show roughly 2.5 million clones, more than 90% seen once. Sequenced material: naive CD4+ T cells sorted from blood. These receptors were taken from a man aged 18 to 35 in good health. The CDR3 runs from the conserved cysteine through the conserved F or W. The D gene is left open where the match is weak. Only part of the rows carry a size: once, few, many, or a class if the clone is expanded.

>.|TRBJ2-1|TRBV7-9|once
TGTGCCAGCAGCTCAGTGGGGCTAGCCGTGGATGAGCAGTTCTTC
CASSSVGLAVDEQFF
>.|TRBJ2-3|TRBV11-3|.
TGTGCCAGCAGCCCTAACGGCAGGGTGGGCACAGATACGCAGTATTTT
CASSPNGRVGTDTQYF
>TRBD1|TRBJ2-7|TRBV5-1|.
TGCGCCAGCAATGGAGGGACAGGGGGTCCCTACGAGCAGTACTTC
CASNGGTGGPYEQYF
>TRBD2|TRBJ2-3|TRBV5-4|.
TGTGCCAGCAGCCTCGGGACTAGCGGGCCTTCCACAGATACGCAGTATTTT
CASSLGTSGPSTDTQYF
>TRBD2|TRBJ2-2|TRBV4-1|.
TGCGCCAGCAGCCAAGATGGGGGCGGGACTAGGAGTACCGGGGAGCTGTTTTTT
CASSQDGGGTRSTGELFF
>TRBD2|TRBJ2-5|TRBV5-4|.
TGTGCCAGCAGCTCACGCTCGGGGGGAGAGACCCAGTACTTC
CASSSRSGGETQYF
>.|TRBJ2-5|TRBV7-2|.
TGTGCCAGCAGACCCGGGAATCAAGAGACCCAGTACTTC
CASRPGNQETQYF
>.|TRBJ2-2|TRBV6-4|.
TGTGCCAGCAGTGATTGGGAGGCCGGGGAGCTGTTTTTT
CASSDWEAGELFF
>TRBD2|TRBJ2-1|TRBV7-2|.
TGTGCCAGCAGCCCAACTGGGACTAGCCCATACTATGAGCAGTTCTTC
CASSPTGTSPYYEQFF
>TRBD1|TRBJ1-5|TRBV6-6|.
TGTGCCAGCACTAGGGACAGCGGAGGCGGCAATCAGCCCCAGCATTTT
CASTRDSGGGNQPQHF
>TRBD1|TRBJ1-5|TRBV28|.
TGTGGCGTTACGGACAGGGGCGGGCAGCCCCAGCATTTT
CGVTDRGGQPQHF
>.|TRBJ2-5|TRBV11-3|.
TGTGCCAGCAGCTTAGGCGGCCGAGGGGGGCAAGAGACCCAGTACTTC
CASSLGGRGGQETQYF
>TRBD2|TRBJ2-1|TRBV10-1|.
TGCGCCAGCGGACCCGGGAGCGGGGGGGCTTCATCGCAGTTCTTC
CASGPGSGGASSQFF
>.|TRBJ1-1|TRBV19|.
TGTGCCAGTAGTATAAATGTCCCGGGAGGTGAAGCTTTCTTT
CASSINVPGGEAFF
>TRBD2|TRBJ2-3|TRBV10-3|.
TGTGCCATCAGCCAGGGACTAGCGGATACGCAGTATTTT
CAISQGLADTQYF
>.|TRBJ2-5|TRBV9|once
TGTGCCAGCAGCTCGACGCTCGGGACCCAGTACTTC
CASSSTLGTQYF
>.|TRBJ2-5|TRBV29-1|.
TGCAGCGTTGGGCGACCCCAGGGAGAGACCCAGTACTTC
CSVGRPQGETQYF
>TRBD2|TRBJ2-3|TRBV5-1|.
TGCGCCAGCAGCGCAGGACTAGCGGGAGCTGATACGCAGTATTTT
CASSAGLAGADTQYF
>.|TRBJ2-5|TRBV10-3|.
TGTGCCATCAGTGTAGGGGGGCTAGAGACCCAGTACTTC
CAISVGGLETQYF
>TRBD1|TRBJ1-5|TRBV28|.
TGTGCCAGCAGTGAGGGGGCTCCCAATCTCCAGCATTTT
CASSEGAPNLQHF
>.|TRBJ2-3|TRBV6-1|once
TGTGCCAGCAGGACGACTAGTGCGGATACGCAGTATTTT
CASRTTSADTQYF
>.|TRBJ2-1|TRBV4-1|once
TGCGCCAGCAGCCTTTTAATGGTGGTCGGAGATGAGCAGTTCTTC
CASSLLMVVGDEQFF
>TRBD1|TRBJ1-2|TRBV9|.
TGTGCCAGCAGCGTAGCCAGACAGGGTCCCGGTGGCTACACCTTC
CASSVARQGPGGYTF
>.|TRBJ2-5|TRBV20-1|once
TGCAGTGCTAGACCTGAAGAGACCCAGTACTTC
CSARPEETQYF
>TRBD1|TRBJ2-7|TRBV4-1|.
TGCGCCAGCAGCCAAACAGGGGGGATGACCTACGAGCAGTACTTC
CASSQTGGMTYEQYF
>.|TRBJ1-2|TRBV6-5|.
TGTGCCAGCAGGACCCTCTCGCGCGAAGGCTACACCTTC
CASRTLSREGYTF
>TRBD2|TRBJ2-3|TRBV10-2|.
TGCGCCAGTTCCGGGACTAGCGGGGGGTACGGGGATACGCAGTATTTT
CASSGTSGGYGDTQYF
>TRBD1|TRBJ1-3|TRBV10-3|.
TGTGCCATCAGTGGGGACAGAACTGGAAACACCATATATTTT
CAISGDRTGNTIYF
>.|TRBJ1-6|TRBV2|few
TGTGCCAGCAGTGAAAGGACAAATTCACCCCTCCACTTT
CASSERTNSPLHF
>.|TRBJ2-1|TRBV5-1|.
TGCGCCAGCAGCTTGGAAAGGCTAGCGCTTAACAATGAGCAGTTCTTC
CASSLERLALNNEQFF
>TRBD2|TRBJ2-1|TRBV7-6|few
TGTGCCAGCAGCTTAGTACAAGGGGGACTAGTGTACAATGAGCAGTTCTTC
CASSLVQGGLVYNEQFF
>TRBD1|TRBJ1-1|TRBV27|.
TGTGCCAGCAGTTTATCGTGGGGGACAGGGCCGAACACTGAAGCTTTCTTT
CASSLSWGTGPNTEAFF
>.|TRBJ2-7|TRBV6-5|.
TGTGCCAGCAGTTACTCAGACAGGGAGCAGTACTTC
CASSYSDREQYF
>.|TRBJ1-1|TRBV7-9|few
TGTGCCAGCAGCTCGGGGAGAAAGGACACTGAAGCTTTCTTT
CASSSGRKDTEAFF
>.|TRBJ1-4|TRBV7-2|.
TGTGCCAGCAGCCCCGGGGAGGGGCTCACTAATGAAAAACTGTTTTTT
CASSPGEGLTNEKLFF
>.|TRBJ2-3|TRBV5-1|.
TGCGCCAGCAGCGCGCAGGGGTTCGCTAGCACAGATACGCAGTATTTT
CASSAQGFASTDTQYF
>.|TRBJ1-1|TRBV5-1|few
TGCGCCAGTCATGGACAGACGAACACTGAAGCTTTCTTT
CASHGQTNTEAFF
>TRBD2|TRBJ2-7|TRBV5-8|.
TGTGCCAGCAGCGCGATAGCGGGTGCCCCCTACGAGCAGTACTTC
CASSAIAGAPYEQYF
>.|TRBJ2-5|TRBV5-5|.
TGTGCCAGCAGCTTGCAGCCTAGCGCAAGTCAAGAGACCCAGTACTTC
CASSLQPSASQETQYF
>TRBD2|TRBJ2-1|TRBV28|.
TGTGCCAGCAGTCTCTGGACTAGCGGCCCCAGTGATGTGGGGCAGTTCTTC
CASSLWTSGPSDVGQFF
>.|TRBJ1-1|TRBV14|.
TGTGCCAGCAGCCAAGGCGGGAACACTGAAGCTTTCTTT
CASSQGGNTEAFF
>.|TRBJ2-6|TRBV28|.
TGTGCCAGCATAGGCGGAGACTCTGGGGCCAACGTCCTGACTTTC
CASIGGDSGANVLTF
>.|TRBJ1-4|TRBV5-1|.
TGCGCCAGCAGCCCCGGACTCCGAGGATCGACTAATGAAAAACTGTTTTTT
CASSPGLRGSTNEKLFF
>.|TRBJ1-2|TRBV29-1|.
TGCAGCGTTGAAGAAAACCCGGGGAGCCATGGCTACACCTTC
CSVEENPGSHGYTF
>TRBD1|TRBJ2-5|TRBV7-9|.
TGTGCCAGCAGCTTAGACAGGGGGTGGCAGACCCAGTACTTC
CASSLDRGWQTQYF
>.|TRBJ2-5|TRBV14|.
TGTGCCAGCAGCCAAGACCTTATAGAGACCCAGTACTTC
CASSQDLIETQYF
>.|TRBJ1-2|TRBV6-1|.
TGTGCCAGCAGTGTAACAGCACAGAACTATGGCTACACCTTC
CASSVTAQNYGYTF
>TRBD1|TRBJ1-4|TRBV7-9|.
TGTGCCAGCAGCTCACAGGGACAGGGTTATGAAAAACTGTTTTTT
CASSSQGQGYEKLFF
>.|TRBJ1-6|TRBV15|.
TGTGCCACCAGCAGAGAGCAAGATTCCTATAATTCACCCCTCCACTTT
CATSREQDSYNSPLHF
>.|TRBJ1-1|TRBV28|.
TGTGCCAGCAGTGAGGGACACCTTGAAGCTTTCTTT
CASSEGHLEAFF
>TRBD2|TRBJ2-7|TRBV13|.
TGTGCCAGCAGCTTAAGGAGCGGGGGGGCCCACGAGCAGTACTTC
CASSLRSGGAHEQYF
>.|TRBJ1-1|TRBV7-2|.
TGTGCCAGCAGCTTAGCACGGGCCTGGAACACTGAAGCTTTCTTT
CASSLARAWNTEAFF
>.|TRBJ1-1|TRBV5-4|.
TGTGCCAGCAGCTTGCTTGGTGGGTTGAACACTGAAGCTTTCTTT
CASSLLGGLNTEAFF